One and the same sample provided the 32 T cell receptor beta chains below, sequenced in a study of T cell responses to AZD1222 COVID-19 vaccine. Profiled with immunoSEQ multiplex PCR; TCRdb holds only in-frame clones, not every one. The table has fewer than 200,000 clones, 92% seen once. The sample was peripheral blood, taken on day 0 of MenACWY control vaccination. All receptors come from an adult in good health.

The chain employs TRBV24-1 and TRBJ1-2, with a possible D match to TRBD1 (6 bases). V lost 5 bases, J lost 4 bases, and 10 bases lay in between. Looked up from germline, CDR1 is KGHDR and CDR2 is SFDVKD. The CDR3 covers 13 residues. For the CDR3, the DNA is TGTGCCACCAGTGGGGGACAAGCCTATGGCTACACCTTC. It is translated as CATSGGQAYGYTF.

The chain uses TRBV19 and TRBJ1-1, with 9 bases lining up with TRBD1. Germline CDR1 reads LNHDA; CDR2 reads SQIVND (reference sequence). The CDR3 contains 17 residues. Germline trimming cut 0 bases from V and 1 base from J; bases unmatched to any gene: 6. The CDR3 DNA reads TGTGCCAGTAGTATAGATCAAGGACAGGGGCCGAACACTGAAGCTTTCTTT. Protein sequence: CASSIDQGQGPNTEAFF.

The chain employs TRBV9 and TRBJ2-1, with TRBD2 matching 7 bases. Germline lookup yields CDR1 SGDLS and CDR2 YYNGEE. The V and J ends lost 4 bases and 5 bases, in that order; junction bases with no gene match: 6. This CDR3 is 14 amino acids long. The CDR3 reads CASSFSGPHNEQFF. CDR3 DNA sequence: TGTGCCAGCAGCTTTAGCGGGCCCCACAATGAGCAGTTCTTC.

CDR3 DNA sequence: TGTGCCAGCAGCTTGAATGAAAAACTGTTTTTT. Protein product: CASSLNEKLFF. V and J are TRBV11-2 and TRBJ1-4; D unclear. Germline assignment: CDR1 SGHAT and CDR2 FQNNGV. Trimming removed 3 bases at V and 5 bases at J, with 1 base between. This CDR3 region has 11 residues.

With regard to this clone: The sample has other DNA sequences that encode this CDR3 too. CDR3 loop: CASSQAGGSYEQYF. The CDR3 DNA follows: TGTGCCAGCAGCCAAGCTGGGGGGTCCTACGAGCAGTACTTC. The J gene is TRBJ2-7, the V gene TRBV3-1 (or the pseudogene TRBV3-2), with D perhaps matching TRBD2 (6 bases). This CDR3 is built from 14 residues. V dropped 1 base and J dropped 1 base, with 8 bases sitting between them. Germline V gives CDR1 LGHDT, CDR2 YNNKEL (reference sequence).

This chain joins TRBV21-1 and TRBJ2-7; the table gives TRBD1 as D, unverified against the DNA. TRBV21-1 is a documented pseudogene. The CDR3 runs to 13 residues. CDR3 residues: CASSQSFIEGADF. CDR3 coding DNA: TGTGCCAGCAGCCAATCATTTATAGAGGGGGCGGACTTC.

This chain links TRBV3-1 (or the pseudogene TRBV3-2) with TRBJ1-5; no reliable D call. Germline V gives CDR1 LGHDT, CDR2 YNNKEL (reference sequence). CDR3 size: 13 residues. Trimming took off 1 base at V and 3 bases at J, with 4 bases between the two ends. This CDR3 reads CASSQGLNQPQHF. CDR3 coding DNA: TGTGCCAGCAGCCAAGGACTCAATCAGCCCCAGCATTTT.

The chain recombines TRBV29-1 with TRBJ1-2; no firm D call. The germline gives CDR1 SQVTM, CDR2 ANQGSEA. The V end lost 4 bases, the J end lost 9 bases, and 12 bases lay between the germline ends. This CDR3 has 11 amino acids. The chain's CDR3 is CSVVMDQRYTF. The CDR3 coding sequence is TGCAGCGTTGTAATGGACCAGCGCTACACCTTC. Full variable domain (rest looked up from reference TRBV29-1 and TRBJ1-2): SAVISQKPSRDICQRGTSLTIQCQVDSQVTMMFWYRQQPGQSLTLIATANQGSEATYESGFVIDKFPISRPNLTFSTLTVSNMSPEDSSIYLCSVVMDQRYTFGSGTRLTVV.

This clone was observed once. This sequence joins TRBV28 and TRBJ2-3; D is unresolved. V lost 6 bases and J 1 base, leaving 17 bases between the germline ends. The CDR3 extends over 16 amino acids. Germline V gene sequence: CDR1 MDHEN, CDR2 SYDVKM. CDR3 sequence: CASSYTRARGTDTQYF. CDR3 coding DNA: TGTGCCAGCAGCTATACCCGGGCACGGGGCACAGATACGCAGTATTTT. Based on the CDR3 plus reference TRBV28 and TRBJ2-3, the full variable domain is DVKVTQSSRYLVKRTGEKVFLECVQDMDHENMFWYRQDPGLGLRLIYFSYDVKMKEKGDIPEGYSVSREKKERFSLILESASTNQTSMYLCASSYTRARGTDTQYFGPGTRLTVL.

V gene TRBV15 combines with J gene TRBJ2-3; D gene uncertain. This CDR3 has 15 amino acids. With 0 bases removed from V and 1 base from J, the gap between germline ends came to 8 bases. Looked up from germline, CDR1 is LNHNV and CDR2 is YYDKDF (reference sequence). CDR3 sequence (DNA): TGTGCCACCAGCAGAGATCTCCAGCGCACAGATACGCAGTATTTT. The encoded protein is CATSRDLQRTDTQYF.

The CDR3 nucleotides read TGTGCCAGCAGCCCTTCCGGGACAGGGGAAGAGACCCAGTACTTC. It translates to CASSPSGTGEETQYF. The chain is built from TRBV28 and TRBJ2-5; 10 positions agree with TRBD1. Germline-derived CDR1 and CDR2 are MDHEN and SYDVKM. CDR3 length: 15 residues. J lost 3 bases, V lost 6 bases, and 7 bases had no gene match.

This sequence joins TRBV10-3 and TRBJ1-5; D may be TRBD1 (5 bases). V was pared by 3 bases and J by 0 bases, with 12 bases between. The CDR3 consists of 16 residues. Per the germline V gene, CDR1 is ENHRY and CDR2 is SYGVKD. In DNA, the CDR3 is TGTGCCATCAGTGACGGGGGTTCCATTAGCAATCAGCCCCAGCATTTT. Its protein is CAISDGGSISNQPQHF.

This clone was seen just once. The genes are TRBV6-5 and TRBJ1-3; D not certain. CDR1 is MNHEY and CDR2 is SVGAGI in the germline V gene. The ends were cut back, 4 bases at V and 9 bases at J, with 7 bases in the middle. This CDR3 region has 11 residues. CDR3 residues: CASSSGFTIYF. CDR3 DNA sequence: TGTGCCAGCAGTTCCGGGTTCACCATATATTTT.

CDR3 region: CASSLGQGVKQYF. The CDR3 coding sequence is TGTGCCAGCAGCTTAGGTCAGGGGGTTAAGCAGTACTTC. V gene TRBV7-2 combines with J gene TRBJ2-7; 7 bases align to TRBD1. CDR1 and CDR2 from the germline V gene are SGHTA and FQGNSA. V lost 1 base to trimming and J lost 8 bases; unmatched junction nucleotides: 5. This CDR3 spans 13 amino acids.

The chain uses TRBV6-4 and TRBJ1-1; D is ambiguous. Germline V gives CDR1 MRHNA, CDR2 SNTAGT. V was pared by 2 bases and J by 2 bases, with 18 bases between. The length of the CDR3 is 17 residues. The CDR3 DNA is TGTGCCAGCAGTGACGCCGACCTCAGGAGAGTCAACACTGAAGCTTTCTTT. This sequence encodes CASSDADLRRVNTEAFF.

As to this clone: The same CDR3 is also encoded by other DNA sequences in this sample. The chain carries TRBV7-2 and TRBJ1-1, with a weak D call TRBD1 (5 bases). The V end lost 3 bases, the J end lost 1 base, and 6 bases lay between the germline ends. The CDR3 is 13 amino acids. CDR1 and CDR2 from the germline V gene are SGHTA and FQGNSA. CDR3 amino acids: CASSLTENTEAFF. The CDR3 region has the DNA TGTGCCAGCAGCTTGACAGAGAACACTGAAGCTTTCTTT.

The chain joins TRBV27 to TRBJ1-1; D not resolved. The germline CDR1 and CDR2 sequences are MNHEY and SMNVEV (reference sequence). The CDR3 is made up of 14 amino acids. Trimming took 3 bases from V and 5 from J, leaving 13 bases between them. CDR3 sequence (DNA): TGTGCCAGCAGTTTCTCCCCTAGGGAGACTGAAGCTTTCTTT. It translates to CASSFSPRETEAFF.

The chain is built from TRBV12-5 and TRBJ2-7; TRBD1 is a possible D gene (6 bases). The CDR3 length is 12 residues. The V end lost 8 bases, the J end lost 7 bases, and 15 bases lay between the germline ends. Germline lookup yields CDR1 LGHNT and CDR2 FRNRAP. The CDR3 region has the DNA TGTGCTAGTTCCATCAGCAGGGGTGAGCAGTACTTC. It codes for CASSISRGEQYF.

The chain recombines TRBV4-2 with TRBJ1-5, with unresolved D. This CDR3 is 13 amino acids long. Germline CDR1 and CDR2: LGHNA and YNFKEQ. Trimming removed 3 bases at V and 6 bases at J, with 9 bases between. The CDR3 is CASSQGLRQPQHF. The CDR3 nucleotides are TGTGCCAGCAGCCAGGGTCTTCGTCAGCCCCAGCATTTT.

The chain joins TRBV2 to TRBJ1-2; no reliable D call. CDR1 and CDR2 (germline): SNHLY, FYNNEI. V shed 4 bases and J shed 8 bases, with 14 bases lying between them. The CDR3 length is 13 residues. CDR3 region: CASSVPKLGGYTF. CDR3 DNA: TGTGCCAGCAGTGTTCCGAAACTCGGGGGCTACACCTTC.

This chain joins TRBV9 and TRBJ1-3; 7 bases agree with TRBD1. The CDR3 is 17 amino acids. Per germline, CDR1 SGDLS and CDR2 YYNGEE. Trimming took 4 bases from V and 0 from J; bases not matched to a gene: 10. Here the CDR3 reads CASSLEGALLSGNTIYF. The CDR3 bases are TGTGCCAGCAGCCTTGAGGGGGCCTTACTCTCTGGAAACACCATATATTTT.

The chain is built from TRBV14 and TRBJ1-2; D gene ambiguous. V was shortened by 1 base and J by 8 bases, with 11 bases between the two germline ends. The CDR3 runs to 13 residues. Looked up from germline, CDR1 is SGHDN and CDR2 is FVKESK. Written as DNA, the CDR3 is TGTGCCAGCAGCCAAGGCGGAAGAGAGGGCTACACCTTC. Residues: CASSQGGREGYTF.

V and J are TRBV11-3 and TRBJ2-1; 8 positions agree with TRBD2. Germline CDR1 and CDR2: SGHNT and YENEEA. CDR3 length equals 16 residues. The ends lost 5 bases at V and 4 bases at J; junction bases unmatched: 10. The CDR3 sequence is CASSHTAGVPYNEQFF. The CDR3 DNA follows: TGTGCCAGCAGCCATACAGCGGGAGTGCCATACAATGAGCAGTTCTTC.

This chain joins TRBV11-3 and TRBJ2-7, with 12 bases lining up with TRBD2. V dropped 5 bases and J dropped 4; count of bases not matched to a gene: 3. Germline CDR1 and CDR2: SGHNT and YENEEA. The CDR3 totals 14 residues. CDR3 sequence (DNA): TGTGCCAGCAGCCCGGGACTAGCGGGTTACGAGCAGTACTTC. Translated, it gives CASSPGLAGYEQYF.

This clone was observed a few times. The CDR3 loop reads CASSGQRYTGELFF. The CDR3 region has the DNA TGCGCCAGCAGTGGACAGAGATACACCGGGGAGCTGTTTTTT. The J gene is TRBJ2-2, the V gene TRBV10-1; tentatively, D is TRBD1 (5 bases). CDR1 and CDR2 (germline): WNHNN, SYGVQD (reference sequence). Trimming left V 4 bases short and J 3 bases short, with 9 bases between. The CDR3 is made up of 14 amino acids.

This clone appeared a single time. The chain is built from TRBV11-2 and TRBJ2-7; D is undetermined. Trimming shortened V by 0 bases and J by 2 bases, and 11 bases separated the two germline ends. Germline loops: CDR1 SGHAT, CDR2 FQNNGV. There are 15 residues in the CDR3. The CDR3 DNA follows: TGTGCCAGCAGCTTAGATCATGGACCTACCTACGAGCAGTACTTC. Protein product: CASSLDHGPTYEQYF.

Only one count was recorded for this clone. V and J are TRBV2 and TRBJ1-1; D not certain. CDR1 and CDR2 from the germline V gene are SNHLY and FYNNEI. The germline V and J ends were trimmed by 1 base and 4 bases, with 10 bases remaining between them. There are 14 residues in the CDR3. The CDR3 DNA sequence: TGTGCCAGCAGTGAAGGATGGAGGGTCACTGAAGCTTTCTTT. It specifies CASSEGWRVTEAFF.

In its sample, this clone was seen once. The chain carries TRBV6-5 and TRBJ1-4; unclear D gene. The CDR3 length is 15 residues. Germline V CDR1 and CDR2: MNHEY, SVGAGI. Trimming stripped 6 bases from V and 2 bases from J, with 13 bases between. The CDR3 protein is CASRGGPATNEKLFF. The CDR3 DNA is TGTGCCAGCAGGGGTGGTCCTGCTACTAATGAAAAACTGTTTTTT.

This chain uses TRBV14 with TRBJ2-1; D may be TRBD2 (5 bases). Germline V gene lookup returns CDR1 SGHDN and CDR2 FVKESK. V lost 3 bases and J lost 6, with 18 bases in between. This CDR3 spans 16 amino acids. The CDR3 DNA reads TGTGCCAGCAGCCAGCCCATTAGCGCCAACATCAATGAGCAGTTCTTC. Its translation: CASSQPISANINEQFF.

The chain is built from TRBV19 and TRBJ2-3, with 8 nucleotides matching TRBD2. The germline V gene has CDR1 LNHDA and CDR2 SQIVND (reference sequence). V trimming: 4 bases; J trimming: 9 bases; junction bases outside the gene matches: 6. This CDR3 spans 13 amino acids. The DNA of the CDR3 is TGTGCCAGTAGTACCCAGAGGACTAGCACGCAGTATTTT. Its protein is CASSTQRTSTQYF.

The genes are TRBV6-5 and TRBJ2-4, with 9 nucleotides matching TRBD1. CDR1 MNHEY and CDR2 SVGAGI come from the germline V gene. Trimming removed 5 bases from V and 6 bases from J; junction bases left unmatched: 5. The CDR3 is 14 residues long. The CDR3: CASSTTGGINIQYF. The CDR3 region has the DNA TGTGCCAGCAGTACAACAGGGGGCATAAACATTCAGTACTTC.

The chain couples TRBV28 to TRBJ1-1; D possibly corresponds to TRBD1 (6 bases). Trimming removed 2 bases from V and 1 base from J, with 11 bases in between. Germline V CDR1 and CDR2: MDHEN, SYDVKM. This CDR3 has 15 amino acids. The CDR3 protein is CASSLGGHSNTEAFF. The CDR3 DNA reads TGTGCCAGCAGTTTAGGGGGACACTCGAACACTGAAGCTTTCTTT.